This TCR beta chain was documented in a study of blood T cell repertoires in COVID-19. Study-level background: Acute and convalescent COVID-19 samples came from the United States, Italy and Spain. Sample material is recorded as cDNA or gDNA derived from T cells, B-cell-depleted T cells, or PBMCs.

This clone was counted a single time. How the authors handled the data: For nucleated cells, counts were estimated from reference gene primer amplification. Some clones are missing from TCRdb's copy, which holds only in-frame ones; the method was immunoSEQ multiplex PCR. V, J and clone size reflect that table, while D and trimming were determined from the DNA. The sample has roughly 250,000 clones; 82% are singletons. Trimming stripped 2 bases from V and 1 base from J, with 16 bases between. Per germline, CDR1 SGDLS and CDR2 YYNGEE. CDR3 size: 17 residues. This TCR came from a woman at least 80 years old with acute or convalescent COVID-19. Sequenced material: peripheral blood. The chain couples TRBV9 to TRBJ1-3; perhaps TRBD1 as D (6 bases). The CDR3 DNA sequence: TGTGCCAGCAGCGTTGTCCCCAGGGGAATTTCTGGAAACACCATATATTTT. Its protein product is CASSVVPRGISGNTIYF.